These T cell receptor beta chains were read from a single sample in a study of T cells after yellow fever vaccination. In TCRdb, the 5' RACE reads were re-called with MiXCR into one record per CDR3 protein. The table lists about 240,000 distinct CDR3 sequences, 6.9% of them singletons, with roughly 0.93% in the top ten. The sequences come from CD4+ T cells sorted from PBMCs, collected 15 days after the yellow fever booster vaccination. All receptors derive from a man younger than 40 who received the YFV17D yellow fever vaccine. CDR3s include the opening cysteine and the closing phenylalanine or tryptophan. The order of the fields is D gene, clone size, J gene, V gene, CDR3 DNA, CDR3 protein. A D gene is named only where the DNA matches it firmly. Where a row states a size, it is once, few, many or the class of an expanded clone; other rows omit it.

d_gene: .
abundance: many
j_gene: TRBJ2-1
v_gene: TRBV20-1
CDR3nt: TGCAGTGCTATTCCCCCTGGAATAGGAGCTGAGCAGTTCTTC
CDR3aa: CSAIPPGIGAEQFF

d_gene: .
abundance: .
j_gene: TRBJ2-2
v_gene: TRBV5-1
CDR3nt: TGCGCCAGCAGGCGAGACATTTCGAACACCGGGGAGCTGTTTTTT
CDR3aa: CASRRDISNTGELFF

d_gene: .
abundance: .
j_gene: TRBJ2-4
v_gene: TRBV20-1
CDR3nt: TGCAGTGCTAGAGATTGGAGTTTGTTGGGCGAAAACATTCAGTACTTC
CDR3aa: CSARDWSLLGENIQYF

d_gene: TRBD1
abundance: few
j_gene: TRBJ2-5
v_gene: TRBV10-3
CDR3nt: TGTGCCATCAGTGAGGACAGGGGGGAGACCCAGTACTTC
CDR3aa: CAISEDRGETQYF

d_gene: TRBD1
abundance: few
j_gene: TRBJ2-3
v_gene: TRBV6-5
CDR3nt: TGTGCCAGCAGTTTACTCGACAGGGTTGTGGATACGCAGTATTTT
CDR3aa: CASSLLDRVVDTQYF

d_gene: .
abundance: few
j_gene: TRBJ1-6
v_gene: TRBV20-1
CDR3nt: TGCAGTGCGCTTCAGGGGAGTTATAATTCACCCCTCCACTTT
CDR3aa: CSALQGSYNSPLHF

d_gene: TRBD2
abundance: few
j_gene: TRBJ2-1
v_gene: TRBV4-3
CDR3nt: TGCGCCAGCAGCCTGGGGTACAGCGGGGCTCTCTACAATGAGCAGTTCTTC
CDR3aa: CASSLGYSGALYNEQFF

d_gene: TRBD1
abundance: few
j_gene: TRBJ1-1
v_gene: TRBV19
CDR3nt: TGTGCCAGTAGGCGGGACAGGGGAGGGACTGAAGCTTTCTTT
CDR3aa: CASRRDRGGTEAFF

d_gene: .
abundance: .
j_gene: TRBJ2-1
v_gene: TRBV6-1
CDR3nt: TGTGCCAGCAGTCCTGAGGCAACCTCCTACAATGAGCAGTTCTTC
CDR3aa: CASSPEATSYNEQFF

d_gene: .
abundance: many
j_gene: TRBJ2-7
v_gene: TRBV7-8
CDR3nt: TGTGCCAGCACAGAGGGGGGGTCCTACGAGCAGTACTTC
CDR3aa: CASTEGGSYEQYF

d_gene: .
abundance: few
j_gene: TRBJ2-3
v_gene: TRBV20-1
CDR3nt: TGCAGTGCTGGAAGAGCGGATACGCAGTATTTT
CDR3aa: CSAGRADTQYF

d_gene: TRBD1
abundance: few
j_gene: TRBJ1-5
v_gene: TRBV10-3
CDR3nt: TGTGCCACCCGGACAGGGGCAGGTCAGCCCCAGCATTTT
CDR3aa: CATRTGAGQPQHF

d_gene: .
abundance: many
j_gene: TRBJ2-6
v_gene: TRBV15
CDR3nt: TGTGCCACCAGCAGTTTCGCCAACGTCCTGACTTTC
CDR3aa: CATSSFANVLTF

d_gene: TRBD1
abundance: many
j_gene: TRBJ2-7
v_gene: TRBV5-1
CDR3nt: TGCGCCAGCAGCTCCCCCCGGGACAGGGTCTGCGAGCAGTACTTC
CDR3aa: CASSSPRDRVCEQYF

d_gene: TRBD1
abundance: .
j_gene: TRBJ2-5
v_gene: TRBV7-2
CDR3nt: TGTGCCAGCAGCTCTGCCGGGACAGTACAAGAGACCCAGTACTTC
CDR3aa: CASSSAGTVQETQYF

d_gene: .
abundance: many
j_gene: TRBJ2-7
v_gene: TRBV20-1
CDR3nt: TGCAGTGCTGGGGCGGGGAACGAGCAGTACTTC
CDR3aa: CSAGAGNEQYF

d_gene: .
abundance: many
j_gene: TRBJ2-3
v_gene: TRBV5-1
CDR3nt: TGCGCCAGCAGCTTGGGTCAGGGGGATACGCAGTATTTT
CDR3aa: CASSLGQGDTQYF

d_gene: .
abundance: .
j_gene: TRBJ1-5
v_gene: TRBV19
CDR3nt: TGTGCCAGTAGTATCGGGGAGGGAAGTCAGCCCCAGCATTTT
CDR3aa: CASSIGEGSQPQHF

d_gene: .
abundance: .
j_gene: TRBJ2-1
v_gene: TRBV5-4
CDR3nt: TGTGCCAGCAGCTTGGACCAGTTTAATGAGCAGTTCTTC
CDR3aa: CASSLDQFNEQFF

d_gene: .
abundance: many
j_gene: TRBJ2-2
v_gene: TRBV10-2
CDR3nt: TGCGCCAGCATGGAGGGGCGTACCGGGGAGCTGTTTTTT
CDR3aa: CASMEGRTGELFF

d_gene: .
abundance: .
j_gene: TRBJ1-5
v_gene: TRBV27
CDR3nt: TGTGCCAGCAGTTTCCGGGGCGGGTATAGCAATCAGCCCCAGCATTTT
CDR3aa: CASSFRGGYSNQPQHF

d_gene: .
abundance: many
j_gene: TRBJ2-3
v_gene: TRBV9
CDR3nt: TGTGCCAGCAGCCGCGTCACAGATACGCAGTATTTT
CDR3aa: CASSRVTDTQYF

d_gene: TRBD2
abundance: .
j_gene: TRBJ2-4
v_gene: TRBV7-2
CDR3nt: TGTGCCAGCAGCTCGACAGGGACTAGCTTTCAGTACTTC
CDR3aa: CASSSTGTSFQYF

d_gene: .
abundance: .
j_gene: TRBJ2-5
v_gene: TRBV20-1
CDR3nt: TGCAGTGCTAAAACTAGTTTAGAGACCCAGTACTTC
CDR3aa: CSAKTSLETQYF

d_gene: TRBD2
abundance: .
j_gene: TRBJ2-6
v_gene: TRBV9
CDR3nt: TGTGCCAGCAGCAAAACTAGCGGGAGGGCCTTTATCGGTGGGGCCAACGTCCTGACTTTC
CDR3aa: CASSKTSGRAFIGGANVLTF

d_gene: .
abundance: .
j_gene: TRBJ1-2
v_gene: TRBV4-2
CDR3nt: TGTGCCAGCAGCCAAGGGGAGGATCTCGTCGGGGGCTACACCTTC
CDR3aa: CASSQGEDLVGGYTF

d_gene: TRBD1
abundance: .
j_gene: TRBJ2-7
v_gene: TRBV20-1
CDR3nt: TGCAGTACTGGGGACAGGGCTATCTCCTACGAGCAGTACTTC
CDR3aa: CSTGDRAISYEQYF

d_gene: TRBD2
abundance: .
j_gene: TRBJ2-2
v_gene: TRBV12-5
CDR3nt: TGTGCTAGTGGTTTGCAGCTGGGACTAGCGGTACCCGCGAACACCGGGGAGCTGTTTTTT
CDR3aa: CASGLQLGLAVPANTGELFF

d_gene: .
abundance: .
j_gene: TRBJ2-3
v_gene: TRBV14
CDR3nt: TGTGCCAGCAGCCAAGTGCACACTTCGTTCACAGATACGCAGTATTTT
CDR3aa: CASSQVHTSFTDTQYF

d_gene: .
abundance: many
j_gene: TRBJ1-1
v_gene: TRBV5-1
CDR3nt: TGCGCCAGCAGCTTTTCGCAGAACACTGAAGCTTTCTTT
CDR3aa: CASSFSQNTEAFF

d_gene: .
abundance: many
j_gene: TRBJ1-1
v_gene: TRBV29-1
CDR3nt: TGCAGCGTTTTCCTGGGCCCCCAGAACACTGAAGCTTTCTTT
CDR3aa: CSVFLGPQNTEAFF

d_gene: .
abundance: many
j_gene: TRBJ2-1
v_gene: TRBV12-3/TRBV12-4
CDR3nt: TGTGCCAGCAGTTTCGGGAGACCCGGTGAGCAGTTCTTC
CDR3aa: CASSFGRPGEQFF

d_gene: .
abundance: few
j_gene: TRBJ2-7
v_gene: TRBV7-2
CDR3nt: TGTGCCAGCCAACAGGCTTACGAGCAGTACTTC
CDR3aa: CASQQAYEQYF

d_gene: TRBD1
abundance: .
j_gene: TRBJ2-5
v_gene: TRBV20-1
CDR3nt: TGCAGTGCTCCCAAGGGGGGGACAGGGATTAGGACCCAGTACTTC
CDR3aa: CSAPKGGTGIRTQYF

d_gene: .
abundance: few
j_gene: TRBJ1-2
v_gene: TRBV27
CDR3nt: TGTGCCAGCAGTCCGATAGGAATTAACTATGGCTACACCTTC
CDR3aa: CASSPIGINYGYTF

d_gene: TRBD1
abundance: many
j_gene: TRBJ2-6
v_gene: TRBV11-2
CDR3nt: TGTGCCAGCAGCTTCCTATTTACAGGGGCTCGTGGGGCCAACGTCCTGACTTTC
CDR3aa: CASSFLFTGARGANVLTF

d_gene: .
abundance: few
j_gene: TRBJ2-1
v_gene: TRBV4-2
CDR3nt: TGTGCCAGCAGCCCCCCCGGGGGCGGGTACTCCTACAATGAGCAGTTCTTC
CDR3aa: CASSPPGGGYSYNEQFF

d_gene: TRBD1
abundance: few
j_gene: TRBJ2-3
v_gene: TRBV5-6
CDR3nt: TGTGCCAGCAGCTGGGACAGCATAAAGGGAGATACGCAGTATTTT
CDR3aa: CASSWDSIKGDTQYF

d_gene: TRBD1
abundance: few
j_gene: TRBJ2-2
v_gene: TRBV20-1
CDR3nt: TGCAGTGCTCGAGTACCGGGACAGGGGGCGCCCGGGGAGCTGTTTTTT
CDR3aa: CSARVPGQGAPGELFF

d_gene: .
abundance: many
j_gene: TRBJ2-1
v_gene: TRBV24-1
CDR3nt: TGTGCCACCAGTGAAGCTAACTACAATGAGCAGTTCTTC
CDR3aa: CATSEANYNEQFF

d_gene: TRBD1
abundance: few
j_gene: TRBJ2-2
v_gene: TRBV5-1
CDR3nt: TGCGCCAGCAGCACCGGGGACAGGGACACCGGGGAGCTGTTTTTT
CDR3aa: CASSTGDRDTGELFF

d_gene: TRBD2
abundance: few
j_gene: TRBJ2-1
v_gene: TRBV10-3
CDR3nt: TGTGCCATCAGTGAGTGGGGGGGTGAGCAGTTCTTC
CDR3aa: CAISEWGGEQFF

d_gene: .
abundance: few
j_gene: TRBJ1-5
v_gene: TRBV24-1
CDR3nt: TGTGCCACCAGTGATTCTTGGGGGGGCGGCCAGCCCCAGCATTTT
CDR3aa: CATSDSWGGGQPQHF

d_gene: TRBD2
abundance: few
j_gene: TRBJ2-1
v_gene: TRBV11-2
CDR3nt: TGTGCCAGCAGCTTGGGAGGGAGGGCTCGAATCTTCTTGAATGAGCAGTTCTTC
CDR3aa: CASSLGGRARIFLNEQFF

d_gene: .
abundance: .
j_gene: TRBJ2-4
v_gene: TRBV28
CDR3nt: TGTGCCAGCAGTTCCCTGTCCGTAGCCAAAAACATTCAGTACTTC
CDR3aa: CASSSLSVAKNIQYF

d_gene: TRBD1
abundance: many
j_gene: TRBJ2-3
v_gene: TRBV4-3
CDR3nt: TGCGCCAGCAGCCAAGAGGGTCGACAGGGGAAGGCCGATACGCAGTATTTT
CDR3aa: CASSQEGRQGKADTQYF

d_gene: .
abundance: many
j_gene: TRBJ2-2
v_gene: TRBV20-1
CDR3nt: TGCAGTGCTGCAAGGGGGACAAACACCGGGGAGCTGTTTTTT
CDR3aa: CSAARGTNTGELFF

d_gene: .
abundance: .
j_gene: TRBJ1-5
v_gene: TRBV6-2/TRBV6-3
CDR3nt: TGTGCCAGCAGCCTCGGACGGTCCAGACAGCCCCAGCATTTT
CDR3aa: CASSLGRSRQPQHF

d_gene: .
abundance: many
j_gene: TRBJ2-3
v_gene: TRBV7-2
CDR3nt: TGTGCCAGCAGCTTAACTAGTGGGGGTACGCAGTATTTT
CDR3aa: CASSLTSGGTQYF

d_gene: TRBD2
abundance: many
j_gene: TRBJ2-3
v_gene: TRBV6-5
CDR3nt: TGTGCCAGCAGTTCCCCCGGGACTAGTACAGATACGCAGTATTTT
CDR3aa: CASSSPGTSTDTQYF

d_gene: .
abundance: .
j_gene: TRBJ1-1
v_gene: TRBV28
CDR3nt: TGTGCCAGCGACGGACCGCTGGGAACTGAAGCTTTCTTT
CDR3aa: CASDGPLGTEAFF

d_gene: TRBD1
abundance: once
j_gene: TRBJ2-4
v_gene: TRBV19
CDR3nt: TGTGCCAGTAGTACCGGCGACAGGGGAGCCAACAACATTCAGTACTTC
CDR3aa: CASSTGDRGANNIQYF

d_gene: .
abundance: few
j_gene: TRBJ2-1
v_gene: TRBV20-1
CDR3nt: TGCAGTGCTGGGACACGCAATGAGCAGTTCTTC
CDR3aa: CSAGTRNEQFF

d_gene: .
abundance: .
j_gene: TRBJ2-1
v_gene: TRBV4-3
CDR3nt: TGCGCCAGCAGCCAAGGGACTACCGCGAGCTCCTACAATGAGCAGTTCTTC
CDR3aa: CASSQGTTASSYNEQFF

d_gene: TRBD2
abundance: many
j_gene: TRBJ2-1
v_gene: TRBV7-3
CDR3nt: TGTGCCAGCAGCTTAGGCTCTAGCGGGAGTAATGAGCAGTTCTTC
CDR3aa: CASSLGSSGSNEQFF

d_gene: TRBD1
abundance: many
j_gene: TRBJ2-7
v_gene: TRBV28
CDR3nt: TGTGCCAGCAGTTTAATGTTTCAGGGGGCGAGGAACGAGCAGTACTTC
CDR3aa: CASSLMFQGARNEQYF

d_gene: .
abundance: many
j_gene: TRBJ2-1
v_gene: TRBV4-1
CDR3nt: TGCGCCAGCAGCCAAGCACACTACAATGAGCAGTTCTTC
CDR3aa: CASSQAHYNEQFF

d_gene: .
abundance: .
j_gene: TRBJ2-7
v_gene: TRBV21-1
CDR3nt: TGTGCCAGCAGCGCCCCAGGGCGGCCCTACGAGCAGTACTTC
CDR3aa: CASSAPGRPYEQYF